This TCR beta chain came from a study of blood T cell repertoires in COVID-19. Study overall: Researchers got acute and convalescent COVID-19 samples from the United States, Italy and Spain. The cDNA or gDNA used as material had been derived from T cells, B-cell-depleted T cells, or PBMCs.

V was clipped by 5 bases and J by 2 bases; unmatched bases: 7. CDR3 length: 16 residues. Germline lookup yields CDR1 SEHNR and CDR2 FQNEAQ (reference sequence). Only in-frame clones appear in the TCRdb table, and some are missing; sequencing was by immunoSEQ multiplex PCR. The data contain roughly 300,000 clones, around 87% of them singletons. The table lists this clone with a count of one. The origin of this receptor is a woman in her forties or fifties who had recovered from COVID-19. The sample taken for sequencing was peripheral blood. The chain combines TRBV7-9 with TRBJ2-3; TRBD1 matches 10 bases. The CDR3 sequence is CASSAGDRGYTDTQYF. The CDR3 nucleotides are TGTGCCAGCAGCGCCGGGGACAGGGGCTACACAGATACGCAGTATTTT.